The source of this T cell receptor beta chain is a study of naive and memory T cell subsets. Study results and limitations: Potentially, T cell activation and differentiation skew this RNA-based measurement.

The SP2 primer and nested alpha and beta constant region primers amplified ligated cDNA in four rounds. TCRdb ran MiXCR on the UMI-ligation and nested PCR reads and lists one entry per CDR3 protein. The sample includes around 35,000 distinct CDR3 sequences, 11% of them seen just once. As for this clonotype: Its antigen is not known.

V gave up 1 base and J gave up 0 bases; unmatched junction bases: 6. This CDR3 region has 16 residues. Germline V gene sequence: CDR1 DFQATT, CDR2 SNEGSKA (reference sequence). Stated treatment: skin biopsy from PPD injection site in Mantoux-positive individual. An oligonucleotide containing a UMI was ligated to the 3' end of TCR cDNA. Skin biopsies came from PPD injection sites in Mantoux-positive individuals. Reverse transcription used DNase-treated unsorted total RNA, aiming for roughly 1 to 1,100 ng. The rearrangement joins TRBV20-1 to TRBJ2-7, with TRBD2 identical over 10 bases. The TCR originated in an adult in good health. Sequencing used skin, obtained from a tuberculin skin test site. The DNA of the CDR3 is TGCAGTGCTAGAGCTACTAGCGGGGCGTTCTCCTACGAGCAGTACTTC. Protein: CSARATSGAFSYEQYF.